This T cell receptor (beta chain) was identified in a study of yellow fever vaccine responses in identical twins. Each CDR3 protein is one row after TCRdb ran MiXCR on the RT-PCR reads. The table records approximately 20,000 distinct CDR3 sequences, 65% to 85% of them present only once. The V gene lost 6 bases and the J gene lost 1 base, with 14 bases spanning the gap. This CDR3 has 15 amino acids. The sequence was collected from a woman between 18 and 29 years old who received the yellow fever vaccine. The V and J genes are TRBV12-3 or TRBV12-4 and TRBJ2-3; the D is unclear. This specimen consisted of T cells from blood (PBMCs), unsorted or a sorted subset (not recorded which), obtained before or after yellow fever vaccination (not recorded which). For the CDR3, the DNA is TGTGCCAGCAGCCCCCTCGGCGATGGCACAGATACGCAGTATTTT. As protein: CASSPLGDGTDTQYF.